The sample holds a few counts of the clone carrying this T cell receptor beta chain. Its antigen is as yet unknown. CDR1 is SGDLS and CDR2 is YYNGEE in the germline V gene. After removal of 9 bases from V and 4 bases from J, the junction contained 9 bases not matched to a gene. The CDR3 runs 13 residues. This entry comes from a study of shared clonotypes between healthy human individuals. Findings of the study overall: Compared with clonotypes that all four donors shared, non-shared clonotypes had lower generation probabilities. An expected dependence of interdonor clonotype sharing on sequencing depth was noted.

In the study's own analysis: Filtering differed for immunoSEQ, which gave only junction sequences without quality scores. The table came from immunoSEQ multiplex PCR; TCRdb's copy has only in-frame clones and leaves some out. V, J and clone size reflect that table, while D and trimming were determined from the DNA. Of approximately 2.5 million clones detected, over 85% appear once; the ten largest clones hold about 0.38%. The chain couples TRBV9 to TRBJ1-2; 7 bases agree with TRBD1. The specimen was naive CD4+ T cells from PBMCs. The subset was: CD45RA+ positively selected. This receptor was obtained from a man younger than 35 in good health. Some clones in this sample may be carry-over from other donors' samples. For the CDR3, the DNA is TGTGCCACCCAGGTAACAGGGGTCTATGGCTACACCTTC. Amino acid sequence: CATQVTGVYGYTF.